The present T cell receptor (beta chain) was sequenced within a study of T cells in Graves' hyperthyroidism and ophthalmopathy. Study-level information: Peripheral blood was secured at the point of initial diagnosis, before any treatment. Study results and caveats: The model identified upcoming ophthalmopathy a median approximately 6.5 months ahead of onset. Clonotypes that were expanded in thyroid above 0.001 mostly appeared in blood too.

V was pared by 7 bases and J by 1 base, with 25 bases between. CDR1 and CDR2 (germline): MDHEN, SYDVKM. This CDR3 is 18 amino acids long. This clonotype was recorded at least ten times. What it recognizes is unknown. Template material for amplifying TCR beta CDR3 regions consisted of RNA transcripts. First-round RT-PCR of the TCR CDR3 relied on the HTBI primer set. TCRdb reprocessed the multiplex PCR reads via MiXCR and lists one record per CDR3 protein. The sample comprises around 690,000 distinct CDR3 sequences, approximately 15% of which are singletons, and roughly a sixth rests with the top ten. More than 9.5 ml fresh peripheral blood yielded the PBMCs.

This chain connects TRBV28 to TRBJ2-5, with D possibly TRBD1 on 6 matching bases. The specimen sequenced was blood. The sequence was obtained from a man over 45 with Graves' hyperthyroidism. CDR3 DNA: TGTGCCAGCACCCCCAATACAGGGCGACCTCTTCTCCAAGAGACCCAGTACTTC. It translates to CASTPNTGRPLLQETQYF. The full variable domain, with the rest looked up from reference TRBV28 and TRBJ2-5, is DVKVTQSSRYLVKRTGEKVFLECVQDMDHENMFWYRQDPGLGLRLIYFSYDVKMKEKGDIPEGYSVSREKKERFSLILESASTNQTSMYLCASTPNTGRPLLQETQYFGPGTRLLVL.